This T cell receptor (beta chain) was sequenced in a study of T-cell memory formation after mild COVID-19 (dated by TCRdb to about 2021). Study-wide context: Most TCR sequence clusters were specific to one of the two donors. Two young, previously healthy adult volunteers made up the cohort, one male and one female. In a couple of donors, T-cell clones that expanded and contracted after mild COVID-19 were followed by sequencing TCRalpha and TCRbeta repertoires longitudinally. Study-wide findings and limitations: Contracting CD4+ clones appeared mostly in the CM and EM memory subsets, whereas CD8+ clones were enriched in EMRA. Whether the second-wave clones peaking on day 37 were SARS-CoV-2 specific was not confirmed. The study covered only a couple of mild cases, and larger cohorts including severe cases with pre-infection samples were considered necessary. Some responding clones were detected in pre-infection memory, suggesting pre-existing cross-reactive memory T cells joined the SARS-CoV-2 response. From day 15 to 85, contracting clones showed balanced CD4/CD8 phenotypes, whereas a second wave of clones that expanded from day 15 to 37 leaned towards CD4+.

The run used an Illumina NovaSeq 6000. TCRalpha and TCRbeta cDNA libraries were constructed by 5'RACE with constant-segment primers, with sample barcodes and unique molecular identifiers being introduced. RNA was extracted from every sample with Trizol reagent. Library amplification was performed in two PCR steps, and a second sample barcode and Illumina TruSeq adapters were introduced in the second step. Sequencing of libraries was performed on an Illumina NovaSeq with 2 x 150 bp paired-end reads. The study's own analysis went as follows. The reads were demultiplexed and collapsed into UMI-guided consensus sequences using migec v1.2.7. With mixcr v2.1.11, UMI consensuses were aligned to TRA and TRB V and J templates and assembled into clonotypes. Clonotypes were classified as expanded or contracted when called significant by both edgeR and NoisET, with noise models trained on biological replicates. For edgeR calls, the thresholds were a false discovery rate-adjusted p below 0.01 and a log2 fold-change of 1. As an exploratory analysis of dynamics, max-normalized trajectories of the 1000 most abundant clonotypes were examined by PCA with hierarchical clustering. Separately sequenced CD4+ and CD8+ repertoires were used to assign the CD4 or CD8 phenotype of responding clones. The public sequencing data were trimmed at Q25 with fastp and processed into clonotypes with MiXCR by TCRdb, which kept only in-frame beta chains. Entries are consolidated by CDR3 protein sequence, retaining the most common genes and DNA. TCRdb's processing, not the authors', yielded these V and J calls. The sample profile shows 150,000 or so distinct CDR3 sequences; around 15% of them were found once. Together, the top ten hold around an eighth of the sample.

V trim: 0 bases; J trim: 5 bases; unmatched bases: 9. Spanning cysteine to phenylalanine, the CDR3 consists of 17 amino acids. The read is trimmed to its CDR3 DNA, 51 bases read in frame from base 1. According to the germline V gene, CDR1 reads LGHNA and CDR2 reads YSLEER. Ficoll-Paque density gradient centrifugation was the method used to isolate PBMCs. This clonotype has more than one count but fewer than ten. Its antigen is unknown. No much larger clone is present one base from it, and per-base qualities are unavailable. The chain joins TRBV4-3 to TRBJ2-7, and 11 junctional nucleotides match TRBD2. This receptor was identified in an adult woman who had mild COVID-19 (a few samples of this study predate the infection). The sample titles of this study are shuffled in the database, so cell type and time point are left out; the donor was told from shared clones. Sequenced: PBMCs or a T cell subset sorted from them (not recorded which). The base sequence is TGCGCCAGCAGCCAAGATCCTAGCGGGAGGCCCCCCGACGAGCAGTACTTC. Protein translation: CASSQDPSGRPPDEQYF.